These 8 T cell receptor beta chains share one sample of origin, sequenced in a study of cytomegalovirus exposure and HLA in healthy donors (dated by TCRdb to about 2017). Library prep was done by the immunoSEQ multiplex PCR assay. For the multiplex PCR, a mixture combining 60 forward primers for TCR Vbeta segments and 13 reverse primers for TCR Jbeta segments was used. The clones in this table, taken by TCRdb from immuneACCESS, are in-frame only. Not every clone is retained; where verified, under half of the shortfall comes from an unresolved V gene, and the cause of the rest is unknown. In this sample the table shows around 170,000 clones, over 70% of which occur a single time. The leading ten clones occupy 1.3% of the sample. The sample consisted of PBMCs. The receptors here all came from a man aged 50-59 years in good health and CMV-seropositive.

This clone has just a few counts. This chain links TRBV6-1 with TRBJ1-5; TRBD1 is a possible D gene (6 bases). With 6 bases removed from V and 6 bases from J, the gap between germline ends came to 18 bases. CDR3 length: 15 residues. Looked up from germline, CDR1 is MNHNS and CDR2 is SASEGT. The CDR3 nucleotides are TGTGCCAGCAGCGGCTGGGGGGGCGCAGGTCAGCCCCAGCATTTT. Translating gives CASSGWGGAGQPQHF.

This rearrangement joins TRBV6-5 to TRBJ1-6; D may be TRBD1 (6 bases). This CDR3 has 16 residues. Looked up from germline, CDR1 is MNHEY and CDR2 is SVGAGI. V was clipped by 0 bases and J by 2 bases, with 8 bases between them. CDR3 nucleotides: TGTGCCAGCAGTTACTCAGACAGGACCTATAATTCACCCCTCCACTTT. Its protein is CASSYSDRTYNSPLHF.

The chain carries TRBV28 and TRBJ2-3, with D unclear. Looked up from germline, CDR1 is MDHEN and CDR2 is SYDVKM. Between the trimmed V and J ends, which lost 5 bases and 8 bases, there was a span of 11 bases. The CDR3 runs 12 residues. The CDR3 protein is CASSKTLLTQYF. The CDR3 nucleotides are TGTGCCAGCAGTAAAACTCTTCTTACGCAGTATTTT.

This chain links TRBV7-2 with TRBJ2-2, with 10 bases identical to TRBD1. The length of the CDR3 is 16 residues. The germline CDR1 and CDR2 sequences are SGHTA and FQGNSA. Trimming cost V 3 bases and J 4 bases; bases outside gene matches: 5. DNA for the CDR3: TGTGCCAGCAGCTTTCGACAGGGGGCTAGCACCGGGGAGCTGTTTTTT. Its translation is CASSFRQGASTGELFF.

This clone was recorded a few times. In DNA, the CDR3 is TGTGCCAGCAGCGGGGACATCTTGAACACTGAAGCTTTCTTT. Protein: CASSGDILNTEAFF. The chain combines TRBV9 with TRBJ1-1; D might be TRBD1 (6 bases). Germline V lookup: CDR1 SGDLS, CDR2 YYNGEE. This CDR3 has 14 residues. The ends were cut back, 3 bases at V and 0 bases at J, with 9 bases in the middle.

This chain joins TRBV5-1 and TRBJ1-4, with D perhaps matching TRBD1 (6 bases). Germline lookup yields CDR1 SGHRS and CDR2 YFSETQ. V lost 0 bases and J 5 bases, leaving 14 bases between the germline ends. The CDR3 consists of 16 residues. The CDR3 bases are TGCGCCAGCAGCTTGGCCGGGGGGGGCCAAAATGAAAAACTGTTTTTT. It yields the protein CASSLAGGGQNEKLFF.

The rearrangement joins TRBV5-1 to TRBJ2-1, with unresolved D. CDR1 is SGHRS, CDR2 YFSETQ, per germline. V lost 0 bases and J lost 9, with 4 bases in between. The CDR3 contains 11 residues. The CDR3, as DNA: TGCGCCAGCAGCTTGGCATCTGAGCAGTTCTTC. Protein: CASSLASEQFF.

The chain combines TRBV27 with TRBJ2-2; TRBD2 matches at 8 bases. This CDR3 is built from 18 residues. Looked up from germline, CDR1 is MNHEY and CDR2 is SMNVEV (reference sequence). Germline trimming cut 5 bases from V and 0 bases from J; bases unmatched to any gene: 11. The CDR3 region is CASSPRGGDDANTGELFF. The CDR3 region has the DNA TGTGCCAGCAGTCCCCGGGGGGGGGACGACGCGAACACCGGGGAGCTGTTTTTT.